The 20 T cell receptor beta chains in this list originate from one sample, sequenced in a study of cytomegalovirus exposure and HLA in healthy donors. Profiled with immunoSEQ multiplex PCR; TCRdb holds only in-frame clones, not every one. The table has tens of thousands of clones, around 85% seen once. Material: PBMCs. These receptors were collected from a young man in good health and CMV-seropositive.

The genes are TRBV27 and TRBJ1-1; D is undetermined. The V and J ends lost 1 base and 5 bases respectively, with 20 bases between them. The V gene's germline CDR1 is MNHEY and CDR2 SMNVEV (reference sequence). The CDR3 is 17 amino acids. The CDR3 here is CASSLLARFPGRTEAFF. In DNA form, the CDR3 reads TGTGCCAGCAGTTTATTGGCACGGTTTCCGGGGAGGACTGAAGCTTTCTTT.

The gene calls are TRBV7-9 and TRBJ2-3, with 7 nucleotides matching TRBD1. The CDR3 extends over 15 amino acids. Germline CDR1 is SEHNR and CDR2 is FQNEAQ (reference sequence). V was pared by 5 bases and J by 1 base, with 6 bases of the junction left unmatched. CDR3 residues: CASSPGQLGTDTQYF. The CDR3 DNA reads TGTGCCAGCAGCCCGGGACAGTTAGGCACAGATACGCAGTATTTT.

This clone came up once. The chain joins TRBV6-4 to TRBJ2-7; D unresolved. The CDR3 is 15 residues long. The ends were cut back, 5 bases at V and 3 bases at J, with 17 bases in the middle. The germline V gene has CDR1 MRHNA and CDR2 SNTAGT. The CDR3 DNA reads as TGTGCCAGCAGTCCCGATCGAGGAGATTTCTACGAGCAGTACGTC. Protein product: CASSPDRGDFYEQYV.

This clone has a handful of counts. CDR3 sequence reads: CASSYDRVTDTQYF. CDR3 bases: TGTGCCAGCAGTTACGACAGGGTCACAGATACGCAGTATTTT. The gene calls are TRBV6-5 and TRBJ2-3; 7 nucleotides align to TRBD1. CDR3 length: 14 residues. J lost 2 bases, V lost 2 bases, and 1 base had no gene match. Germline V gene sequence: CDR1 MNHEY, CDR2 SVGAGI.

J is TRBJ1-5 and V is TRBV18, with 7 bases identical to TRBD1. J lost 1 base, V lost 5 bases, and 2 bases had no gene match. The length of the CDR3 is 14 residues. Germline-derived CDR1 and CDR2 are KGHSH and LQKENI. The CDR3 region has the DNA TGTGCCAGCTCATCGGACAGGAGCAATCAGCCCCAGCATTTT. Translated, it gives CASSSDRSNQPQHF.

Written as DNA, the CDR3 is TGTGCCAGCAGTTACTTGGGGACAGGGGGCCAAGAGACCCAGTACTTC. As protein: CASSYLGTGGQETQYF. The rearrangement joins TRBV6-6 to TRBJ2-5, with 11 bases matching TRBD1. CDR3 size: 16 residues. The V and J ends lost 1 base and 1 base, in that order; junction bases with no gene match: 2. Germline CDR1 reads MNHNY; CDR2 reads SVGAGI (reference sequence).

V usage is TRBV18 and J usage is TRBJ2-5, with 11 bases aligning to TRBD1. The germline CDR1 and CDR2 sequences are KGHSH and LQKENI. CDR3 length: 16 amino acids. V was pared by 4 bases and J by 5 bases, with 9 bases of the junction left unmatched. The CDR3 nucleotides read TGTGCCAGCTCACGCTTCGCGGACAGGGGGCAGGAGACCCAGTACTTC. Translating it yields CASSRFADRGQETQYF.

The chain links TRBV27 to TRBJ2-2, with D unclear. Germline loops: CDR1 MNHEY, CDR2 SMNVEV (reference sequence). The ends were cut back, 6 bases at V and 4 bases at J, with 12 bases in the middle. The CDR3 length is 14 residues. CDR3 sequence: CASSLRWATGELFF. The CDR3 DNA reads as TGTGCCAGCAGCCTTCGGTGGGCCACCGGGGAGCTGTTTTTT.

The chain joins TRBV28 to TRBJ2-1; D is ambiguous. The CDR3 consists of 20 residues. Trimming left V 3 bases short and J 3 bases short, with 27 bases between. Looked up from germline, CDR1 is MDHEN and CDR2 is SYDVKM. The CDR3 is CASSFPKPMSRYTVYNEQFF. DNA for the CDR3: TGTGCCAGCAGTTTTCCCAAGCCGATGTCTAGGTACACCGTCTACAATGAGCAGTTCTTC.

The rearrangement uses TRBV15 and TRBJ2-7; 8 bases are a match to TRBD1. There are 14 residues in the CDR3. With 5 bases clipped from V and 4 bases from J, the junction kept 7 bases outside the gene matches. Germline values: CDR1 LNHNV, CDR2 YYDKDF (reference sequence). The CDR3 DNA is TGTGCCACCAGCGGGGGCCGACAGGGGTACGAGCAGTACTTC. Translation gives CATSGGRQGYEQYF.

The V gene is TRBV15, the J gene TRBJ2-7; possibly TRBD1 for D (5 bases). The CDR3 length is 13 residues. The germline V gene has CDR1 LNHNV and CDR2 YYDKDF (reference sequence). The V and J ends lost 3 bases and 1 base respectively, with 7 bases between them. CDR3 sequence reads: CATSRPGSYEQYF. In nucleotides, the CDR3 is TGTGCCACCAGCAGGCCAGGGTCCTACGAGCAGTACTTC.

The chain couples TRBV27 to TRBJ2-7; D gene uncertain. Germline V CDR1 and CDR2: MNHEY, SMNVEV (reference sequence). Trimming shortened V by 4 bases and J by 4 bases, and 11 bases separated the two germline ends. The CDR3 length is 13 residues. CDR3 bases: TGTGCCAGCAGTTATGGGCGCGAGTACGAGCAGTACGTC. Amino acid sequence: CASSYGREYEQYV.

The chain recombines TRBV27 with TRBJ2-7; 10 bases agree with TRBD2. The germline CDR1 and CDR2 sequences are MNHEY and SMNVEV (reference sequence). V dropped 7 bases and J dropped 6; count of bases not matched to a gene: 18. This CDR3 is 17 amino acids long. The CDR3 DNA follows: TGTGCCAGCATGGAGGGAATTAACCTAGCGGGAGCTGGCGAGCAGTACTTC. It codes for CASMEGINLAGAGEQYF.

Only a few counts were recorded for this clone. The junction departs from germline at one end; a sequencing error may be responsible. V and J are TRBV28 and TRBJ1-3, with 8 positions matching TRBD1. Per germline, CDR1 MDHEN and CDR2 SYDVKM. This CDR3 has 11 residues. Written as DNA, the CDR3 is TGTGCCAGCAGTTTCGCCGGACAGGGTCATTTT. This encodes CASSFAGQGHF.

J is TRBJ2-5 and V is TRBV18; the D is unclear. Between the trimmed V and J ends, which lost 0 bases and 7 bases, there was a span of 6 bases. Germline V CDR1 and CDR2: KGHSH, LQKENI. The CDR3 has 12 amino acids. CDR3 bases: TGTGCCAGCTCACCACCGTCCGGGACCCAGTACTTC. It encodes CASSPPSGTQYF.

The V and J genes are TRBV13 and TRBJ2-4, with D possibly TRBD1 on 6 matching bases. Germline CDR1 and CDR2: PRHDT and FYEKMQ (reference sequence). The length of the CDR3 is 12 residues. V lost 4 bases, J lost 6 bases, and 7 bases lay in between. The CDR3 spells CASSSDRNIQYF. The CDR3 DNA follows: TGTGCCAGCAGCTCGGACAGAAACATTCAGTACTTC.

The J gene is TRBJ2-7, the V gene TRBV11-2; 11 positions agree with TRBD2. Per the germline V gene, CDR1 is SGHAT and CDR2 is FQNNGV. Germline trimming cut 5 bases from V and 4 bases from J; bases unmatched to any gene: 7. The CDR3 consists of 15 residues. The CDR3 DNA sequence: TGTGCCAGCAGCGGGGGGAGGACTAGCGGGTACGAGCAGTACTTC. Its translation: CASSGGRTSGYEQYF.

This CDR3 reads CASAANRDRGRNEQFF. The CDR3 bases are TGTGCCAGCGCCGCGAACCGGGACAGGGGGCGCAATGAGCAGTTCTTC. The chain recombines TRBV6-4 with TRBJ2-1, with TRBD1 matching 12 bases. CDR3 length: 16 residues. V shed 8 bases and J 6 bases; nucleotides not matched to a gene: 11. Germline V lookup: CDR1 MRHNA, CDR2 SNTAGT.

V and J are TRBV11-2 and TRBJ2-3, with D hard to call. This CDR3 has 17 amino acids. Germline loops: CDR1 SGHAT, CDR2 FQNNGV. The V gene lost 3 bases and the J gene lost 0 bases, with 16 bases spanning the gap. CDR3: CASSFFPRSQSTDTQYF. CDR3 sequence (DNA): TGTGCCAGCAGCTTTTTCCCCCGGAGTCAGAGCACAGATACGCAGTATTTT.

V usage is TRBV5-1 and J usage is TRBJ2-1, with unresolved D. The CDR3 is made up of 14 amino acids. Germline V gene lookup returns CDR1 SGHRS and CDR2 YFSETQ. Trimming removed 0 bases from V and 9 bases from J, with 13 bases in between. This CDR3 is CASSLVLGESEQFF. CDR3 DNA: TGCGCCAGCAGCTTGGTCCTTGGAGAAAGTGAGCAGTTCTTC.